This T cell receptor beta chain is from a study of blood T cell repertoires in COVID-19. The wider study: Sites across the United States, Italy and Spain contributed samples from acute and convalescent COVID-19. The cDNA or gDNA used as material had been derived from T cells, B-cell-depleted T cells, or PBMCs.

As originally analysed: It was from reference gene primer amplification that nucleated cell counts were estimated. Sequencing used immunoSEQ multiplex PCR; TCRdb keeps in-frame clones, though not all of them. V and J calls and clone size follow that table, whereas D and trimming were derived from the DNA. The data show some 97,000 clones, with approximately 90% seen just once and 1.5% to 2% held by the top ten. The material sequenced was peripheral blood. This clonotype was sampled from a man aged 55 to 70 with acute or convalescent COVID-19.

The chain's CDR3 is CASSPQQEIEAFF. The CDR3 DNA sequence: TGTGCCAGCTCACCACAACAGGAGATTGAAGCTTTCTTT. The chain has TRBV18 and TRBJ1-1; tentatively, D is TRBD1 (5 bases). V lost 1 base and J 7 bases, leaving 10 bases between the germline ends. This CDR3 has 13 amino acids. CDR1 KGHSH and CDR2 LQKENI come from the germline V gene. The entire variable domain, with the rest obtained from reference TRBV18 and TRBJ1-1, is as follows: NAGVMQNPRHLVRRRGQEARLRCSPMKGHSHVYWYRQLPEEGLKFMVYLQKENIIDESGMPKERFSAEFPKEGPSILRIQQVVRGDSAAYFCASSPQQEIEAFFGQGTRLTVV.